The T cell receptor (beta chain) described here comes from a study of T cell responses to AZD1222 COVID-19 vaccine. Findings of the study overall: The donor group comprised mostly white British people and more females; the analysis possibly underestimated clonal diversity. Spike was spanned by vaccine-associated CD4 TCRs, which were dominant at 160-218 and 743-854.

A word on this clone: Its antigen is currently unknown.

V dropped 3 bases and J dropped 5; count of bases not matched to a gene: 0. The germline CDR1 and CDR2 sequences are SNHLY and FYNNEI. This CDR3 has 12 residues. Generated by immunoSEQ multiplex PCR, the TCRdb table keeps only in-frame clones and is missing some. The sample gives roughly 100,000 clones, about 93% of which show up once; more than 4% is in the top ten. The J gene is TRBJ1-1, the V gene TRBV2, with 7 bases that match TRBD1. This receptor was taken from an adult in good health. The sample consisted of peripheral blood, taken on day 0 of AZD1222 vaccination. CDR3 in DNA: TGTGCCAGCAGTGACAGGGGGACTGAAGCTTTCTTT. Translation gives CASSDRGTEAFF.